This T cell receptor beta chain is from a study of T-cell memory formation after mild COVID-19. UMIs and sample barcodes were carried by the TCR alpha and TCR beta cDNA libraries that 5'RACE produced using constant-segment primers. In TCRdb, the 5' RACE reads were re-called with MiXCR into one record per CDR3 protein. This sample has 340,000 or so distinct CDR3 sequences, with over 10% found just once. Findings and caveats of the study: Clones that contracted from day 15 to 85 had balanced CD4/CD8; later expanders were CD4+ biased. Within pre-infection memory, some responding clones were found, suggesting cross-reactive memory joined.

There are a few counts of this clonotype. What it binds is unknown. The specimen was PBMCs or a T cell subset sorted from them (not recorded which). This TCR came from a man aged 18 to 29 who had mild COVID-19 (a few samples of this study predate the infection). Cell type and time point are not known.

CDR3 DNA: TGCGCCAGCAGCTTGGGTGGGACAGCGACAGATACGCAGTATTTT. The encoded protein is CASSLGGTATDTQYF. The genes are TRBV5-1 and TRBJ2-3, with 7 bases identical to TRBD1. The CDR3 length is 15 residues. Germline V gene sequence: CDR1 SGHRS, CDR2 YFSETQ. Trimming cost V 0 bases and J 3 bases; bases outside gene matches: 4.